This T cell receptor beta chain appears in the sequencing data of a study of beta chain features in type 1 diabetes (dated by TCRdb to 2016 to 2019). Some background on the complete study: Mean age, gender distribution, total cell number and subset yield were not different between patients and healthy donors. In the study, recently diagnosed type 1 diabetes patients and matched healthy donors were compared on the TCRB repertoires of their sorted circulating CD4+ T cell subsets. A total of approximately 110,000,000 sorted cells were examined across all samples, and a strong correlation was observed between cell number per subset and RNA yield. Regulatory and stem cell-like memory subsets were obtained from only 8 patients and about 8 healthy donors, while naive and central memory subsets were obtained from all 30 or so donors.

All of the isolated RNA was reverse transcribed with the High Capacity cDNA Reverse Transcription Kit, so expressed TCRB transcripts were sequenced. Deep immunoSEQ sequencing was performed on naive, central memory and regulatory T cell samples, with an average of around 3.4 million total reads per sample. Sorted cells were lysed in RLT buffer and RNA was extracted with DNase-treated RNeasy Micro or Mini kits, depending on cell number. Each cell subset was processed separately to prevent cross-contamination, with patient and healthy donor samples processed together. Using the immunoSEQ multiplex PCR, TCRB sequences were amplified from cDNA into 87-bp fragments spanning the CDR3 region. The amplicons were sequenced using the Illumina HiSeq platform. Under the source paper's analysis protocol: Synthetic template baselines were used to correct PCR bias computationally, reads within Hamming distance 2 were collapsed, and singletons that could not be merged were discarded. Reads were aligned to IMGT to assign V, D and J genes, CDR3 length, and insertions or deletions at six rearrangement sites. Within each subset, clonotype counts were normalized to the number of sorted cells before true diversity and Gini coefficients were calculated with the tcR R package. The overlap coefficient, calculated on TCRB nucleotide sequences, was used to quantify repertoire sharing. Out-of-frame TCRB sequences from naive cells were analyzed to stand in for the pre-selection repertoire. TCRdb re-hosts the immuneACCESS table, in-frame sequences only. Its copies lack some clones; in the studies checked, an unresolved V gene accounts for under half of them, and the cause for the rest is not known. V and J calls plus clone size are reproduced from that table; the DNA served to infer D and trimming. The sample has approximately 300,000 clones on record, approximately 11% of them singletons. 0.015% of the sample comes from the top ten.

The junction shows trimming of 0 bases on V and 4 bases on J, plus 6 bases between the germline ends. The germline V gene specifies SGHTA as CDR1 and FQGNSA as CDR2. From the cysteine through the phenylalanine, the CDR3 covers 13 amino acids. CDR3 DNA is the only sequence kept; it has 39 bases, read in frame from the first base. Results and caveats for the whole study, not just this receptor: Patients with type 1 diabetes made fewer insertions and deleted more nucleotides at VDJ recombination sites, implying thymic rearrangement abnormalities. Naive, central memory and regulatory TCRB repertoires appeared to be more similar among patients than among healthy donors. Only small numbers of individuals were included in the HLA sub-analyses, which left unresolved whether HLA type had any influence on TCRB rearrangement. PCR might favor shorter templates, but patient and control samples were amplified and corrected together, so any skew would affect both groups equally. A moderate but significant shortening of TCRB CDR3 length was observed in type 1 diabetes patients in all four CD4+ subsets. Because cDNA was sequenced instead of genomic DNA, activated cells with high expression could be over-represented, although the groups did not differ in activation or CD3 levels.

There are a few counts of this clone. This clone's antigen is unknown. Within one base of it there is no much larger clone, and no base qualities were kept. The same CDR3 arises from other DNA sequences in this sample as well. Each donor gave one peripheral blood draw, approximately 120 mL on average, collected into heparinised tubes. Naive, central memory, regulatory and stem cell-like memory CD4+ T cells were sorted on a BD FACSAria II using a panel including CD45RO, CCR7, CD25, CD127, CD95 and CD27. Every sorted population had a purity above 98%. PBMCs were separated immediately by Lymphoprep density gradient centrifugation and were stained directly, without being cultured. So that batch effects would be minimized, each experiment stained and sorted samples in pairs, pairing one healthy donor with one patient.

This TCR was sampled from a woman under 40 in good health. Sample: naive CD4+ T cells from blood. The cell subset or site label on this specimen signifies: true naive CD4+ T cells. The chain links TRBV7-2 with TRBJ2-5, and the D gene may be TRBD2, 5 bases matching. The encoded CDR3 is CASSLARGETQYF. The DNA reads as follows: TGTGCCAGCAGCTTAGCCCGGGGAGAGACCCAGTACTTC.